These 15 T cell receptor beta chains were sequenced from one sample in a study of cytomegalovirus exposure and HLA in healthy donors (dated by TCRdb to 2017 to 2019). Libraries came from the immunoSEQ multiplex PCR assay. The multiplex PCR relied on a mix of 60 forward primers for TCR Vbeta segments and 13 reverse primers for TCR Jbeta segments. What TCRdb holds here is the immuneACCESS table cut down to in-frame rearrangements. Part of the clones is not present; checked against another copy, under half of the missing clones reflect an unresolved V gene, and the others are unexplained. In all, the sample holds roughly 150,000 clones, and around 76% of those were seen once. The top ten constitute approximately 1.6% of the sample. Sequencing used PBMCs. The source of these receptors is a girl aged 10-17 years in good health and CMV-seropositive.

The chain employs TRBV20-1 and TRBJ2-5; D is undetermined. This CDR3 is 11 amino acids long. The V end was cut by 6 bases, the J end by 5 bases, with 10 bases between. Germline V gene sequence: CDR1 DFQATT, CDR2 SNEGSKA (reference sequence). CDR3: CSAPLRETQYF. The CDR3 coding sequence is TGCAGTGCACCCCTCCGGGAGACCCAGTACTTC.

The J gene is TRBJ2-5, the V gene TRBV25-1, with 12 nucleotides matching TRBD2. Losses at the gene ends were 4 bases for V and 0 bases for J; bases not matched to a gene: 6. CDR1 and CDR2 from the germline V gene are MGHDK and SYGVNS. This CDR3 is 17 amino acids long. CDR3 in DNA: TGTGCCAGCAGTGCCCGACTAGCGGGGGACCACCAAGAGACCCAGTACTTC. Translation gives CASSARLAGDHQETQYF.

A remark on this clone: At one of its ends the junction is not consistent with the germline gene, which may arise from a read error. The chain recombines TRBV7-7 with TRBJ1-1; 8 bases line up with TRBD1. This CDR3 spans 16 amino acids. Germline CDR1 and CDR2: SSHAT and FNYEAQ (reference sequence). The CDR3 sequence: CASSSGRDRGGKKAFF. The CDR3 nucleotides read TGTGCTAGCAGCTCGGGTCGAGACAGGGGCGGAAAAAAAGCTTTCTTT.

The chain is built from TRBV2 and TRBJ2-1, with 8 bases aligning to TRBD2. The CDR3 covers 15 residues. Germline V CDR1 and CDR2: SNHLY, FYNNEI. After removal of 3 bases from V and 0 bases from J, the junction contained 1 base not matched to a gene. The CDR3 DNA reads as TGTGCCAGCAGTGACGGGGGGGACTCCTACAATGAGCAGTTCTTC. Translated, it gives CASSDGGDSYNEQFF.

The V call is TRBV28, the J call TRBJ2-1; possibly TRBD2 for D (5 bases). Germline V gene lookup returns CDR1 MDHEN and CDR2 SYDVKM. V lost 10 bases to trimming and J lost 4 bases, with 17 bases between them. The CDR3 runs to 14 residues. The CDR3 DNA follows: TGTGCCATCGGCGGGCCTACGGAATACAATGAGCAGTTCTTC. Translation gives CAIGGPTEYNEQFF. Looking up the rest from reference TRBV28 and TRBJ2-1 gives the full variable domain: DVKVTQSSRYLVKRTGEKVFLECVQDMDHENMFWYRQDPGLGLRLIYFSYDVKMKEKGDIPEGYSVSREKKERFSLILESASTNQTSMYLCAIGGPTEYNEQFFGPGTRLTVL.

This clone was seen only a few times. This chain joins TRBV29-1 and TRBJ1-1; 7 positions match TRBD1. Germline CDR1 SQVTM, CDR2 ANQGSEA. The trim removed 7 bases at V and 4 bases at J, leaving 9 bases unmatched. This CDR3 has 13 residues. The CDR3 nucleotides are TGCAGCGCCCGACAGGGTGAGGGCACTGAAGCTTTCTTT. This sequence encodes CSARQGEGTEAFF.

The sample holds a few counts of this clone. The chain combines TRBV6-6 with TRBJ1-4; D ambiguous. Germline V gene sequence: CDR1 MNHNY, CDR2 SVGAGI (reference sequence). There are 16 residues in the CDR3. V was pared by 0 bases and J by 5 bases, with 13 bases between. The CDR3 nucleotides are TGTGCCAGCAGTTACTCTTCTTTGACATCGAATGAAAAACTGTTTTTT. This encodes CASSYSSLTSNEKLFF.

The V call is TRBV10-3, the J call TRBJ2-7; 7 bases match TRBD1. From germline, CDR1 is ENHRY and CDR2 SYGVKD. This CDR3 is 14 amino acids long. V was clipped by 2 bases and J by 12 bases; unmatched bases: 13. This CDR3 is CAISEDRDPPLGYF. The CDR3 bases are TGTGCCATCAGTGAGGACAGGGACCCTCCTCTAGGGTACTTC.

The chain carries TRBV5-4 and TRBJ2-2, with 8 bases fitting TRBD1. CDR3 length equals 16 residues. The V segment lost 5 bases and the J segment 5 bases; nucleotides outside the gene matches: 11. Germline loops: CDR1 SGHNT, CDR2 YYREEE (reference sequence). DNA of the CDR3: TGTGCCAGCAGGAGGCAGGCAGGGGGCGGGACCGGGGAGCTGTTTTTT. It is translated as CASRRQAGGGTGELFF.

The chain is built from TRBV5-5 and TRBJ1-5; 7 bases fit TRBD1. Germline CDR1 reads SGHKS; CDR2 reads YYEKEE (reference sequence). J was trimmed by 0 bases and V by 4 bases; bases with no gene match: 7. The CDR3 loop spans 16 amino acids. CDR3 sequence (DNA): TGTGCCAGCAGCCGAAAAACAGGGGATAGCAATCAGCCCCAGCATTTT. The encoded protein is CASSRKTGDSNQPQHF.

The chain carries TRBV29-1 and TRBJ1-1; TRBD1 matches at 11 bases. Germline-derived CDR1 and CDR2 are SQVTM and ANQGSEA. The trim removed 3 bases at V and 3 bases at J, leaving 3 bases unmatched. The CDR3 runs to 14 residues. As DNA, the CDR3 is TGCAGCGTTGAGGGGGACAGGGGGGACACTGAAGCTTTCTTT. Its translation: CSVEGDRGDTEAFF.

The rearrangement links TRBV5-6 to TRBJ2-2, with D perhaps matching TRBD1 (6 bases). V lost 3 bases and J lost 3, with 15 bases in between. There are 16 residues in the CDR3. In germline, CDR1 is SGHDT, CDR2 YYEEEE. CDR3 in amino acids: CASSYGLGADTGELFF. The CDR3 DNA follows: TGTGCCAGCAGCTACGGACTGGGGGCTGACACCGGGGAGCTGTTTTTT.

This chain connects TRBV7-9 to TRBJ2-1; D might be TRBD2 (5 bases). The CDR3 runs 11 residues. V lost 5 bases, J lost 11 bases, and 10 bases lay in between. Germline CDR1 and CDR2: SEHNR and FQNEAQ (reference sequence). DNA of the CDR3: TGTGCCAGCAGCCTCCGGGATCAGCAGTTCTTC. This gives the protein CASSLRDQQFF.

The CDR3: CASSRGQGGSYQETQYF. CDR3 DNA: TGCGCCAGCAGCAGGGGACAGGGGGGGAGTTACCAAGAGACCCAGTACTTC. The chain couples TRBV5-1 to TRBJ2-5; 11 positions agree with TRBD1. The J segment lost 0 bases and the V segment lost 4 bases, leaving 8 bases of the junction unmatched. The CDR3 is made up of 17 amino acids. Per germline, CDR1 SGHRS and CDR2 YFSETQ.

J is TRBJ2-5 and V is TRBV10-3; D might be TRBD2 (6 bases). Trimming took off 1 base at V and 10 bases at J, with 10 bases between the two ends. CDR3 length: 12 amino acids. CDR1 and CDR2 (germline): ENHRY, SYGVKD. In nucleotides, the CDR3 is TGTGCCATCAGTGAGTACACGGGAGACCAGTACTTC. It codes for CAISEYTGDQYF.